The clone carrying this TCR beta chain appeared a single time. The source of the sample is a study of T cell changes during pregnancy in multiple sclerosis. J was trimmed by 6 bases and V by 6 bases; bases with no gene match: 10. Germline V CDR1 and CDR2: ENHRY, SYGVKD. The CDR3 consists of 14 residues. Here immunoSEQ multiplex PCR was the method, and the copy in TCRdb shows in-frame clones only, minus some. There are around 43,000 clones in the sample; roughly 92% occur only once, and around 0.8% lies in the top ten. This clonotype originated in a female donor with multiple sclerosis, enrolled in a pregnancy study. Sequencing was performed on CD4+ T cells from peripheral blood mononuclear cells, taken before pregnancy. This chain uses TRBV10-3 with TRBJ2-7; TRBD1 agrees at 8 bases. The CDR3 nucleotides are TGTGCCATCAGGGGTAGGACAGGGACCAGCGAGCAGTACTTC. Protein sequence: CAIRGRTGTSEQYF.